One sample yielded the 32 T cell receptor beta chains listed below, sequenced in a study of blood T cell repertoires in COVID-19. Data came from immunoSEQ multiplex PCR; TCRdb stores just in-frame clones and leaves some out. The table lists fewer than 350,000 clones, approximately 81% of them singletons. Specimen: PBMCs or T cells enriched from blood (not recorded which). Every receptor here comes from a woman aged 45 to 65 who had recovered from COVID-19.

This clone was recorded at least ten times. The V and J genes are TRBV28 and TRBJ1-5, with 8 nucleotides matching TRBD1. CDR1 and CDR2 from the germline V gene are MDHEN and SYDVKM. The ends lost 5 bases at V and 5 bases at J; junction bases unmatched: 8. The CDR3 spans 15 residues. The CDR3 sequence is CASSNHQGADQPQHF. CDR3 sequence (DNA): TGTGCCAGCAGTAATCACCAGGGGGCTGATCAGCCCCAGCATTTT.

V usage is TRBV20-1 and J usage is TRBJ2-3, with 7 bases identical to TRBD2. Unmatched junction bases numbered 8, after V lost 3 bases and J lost 2 bases. This CDR3 is built from 15 residues. CDR1 and CDR2 from the germline V gene are DFQATT and SNEGSKA (reference sequence). The CDR3 DNA is TGCAGTGCTAGTAGGCGGGGGTCCCCCACAGATACGCAGTATTTT. Encoded protein: CSASRRGSPTDTQYF.

The V and J genes are TRBV4-1 and TRBJ1-6, with D hard to call. Trimming pared 2 bases from V and 0 bases from J, leaving 8 bases between. The CDR3 sequence is 16 residues long. From germline, CDR1 is MGHRA and CDR2 YSYEKL. As DNA, the CDR3 is TGCGCCAGCAGCCAATCTGCTAGCTCCTATAATTCACCCCTCCACTTT. Translation: CASSQSASSYNSPLHF.

The chain links TRBV28 to TRBJ1-5; 7 nucleotides agree with TRBD1. The V segment lost 7 bases and the J segment 4 bases; nucleotides outside the gene matches: 7. The CDR3 loop spans 14 amino acids. The germline V gene has CDR1 MDHEN and CDR2 SYDVKM. The CDR3 here is CASNLGQSNQPQHF. Here the CDR3 DNA reads TGTGCCAGCAACTTGGGACAGAGTAATCAGCCCCAGCATTTT.

This clone was seen a single time. This sequence joins TRBV4-1 and TRBJ2-7; D is undetermined. The V gene's germline CDR1 is MGHRA and CDR2 YSYEKL. The CDR3 consists of 13 residues. V lost 5 bases, J lost 2 bases, and 10 bases lay in between. The CDR3 is CASSILVTYEQYF. CDR3 nucleotide sequence: TGCGCCAGCAGCATACTGGTAACCTACGAGCAGTACTTC.

V is TRBV14 and J is TRBJ2-7, with D unresolved. CDR1 and CDR2 (germline): SGHDN, FVKESK. This CDR3 comprises 11 residues. With 2 bases removed from V and 3 bases from J, the gap between germline ends came to 2 bases. This chain's CDR3 is CASSQYYEQYF. The DNA of the CDR3 is TGTGCCAGCAGCCAATACTACGAGCAGTACTTC.

This clone occurred a few times. The chain employs TRBV19 and TRBJ1-5; 8 nucleotides line up with TRBD1. After removal of 5 bases from V and 5 bases from J, the junction contained 2 bases not matched to a gene. The CDR3 runs 13 residues. Germline loops: CDR1 LNHDA, CDR2 SQIVND (reference sequence). The CDR3: CASSSGGHQPQHF. The DNA for the CDR3 is TGTGCCAGTAGTTCAGGGGGCCATCAGCCCCAGCATTTT.

The DNA of the CDR3 is TGTGCCAGCGCGCCGGGAGCGCCGAGCACCGGGGAGCTGTTTTTT. Its protein product is CASAPGAPSTGELFF. V and J are TRBV19 and TRBJ2-2, with D possibly being TRBD2 (6 bases). The CDR3 runs 15 residues. Trimming took 9 bases from V and 4 from J, leaving 18 bases between them. The germline V gene has CDR1 LNHDA and CDR2 SQIVND (reference sequence).

The chain uses TRBV27 and TRBJ2-5; a weak D match, TRBD2 (5 bases). The CDR3 spans 18 residues. V was cut by 2 bases and J by 3 bases, with 22 bases left in between. CDR1 and CDR2 (germline): MNHEY, SMNVEV (reference sequence). CDR3 DNA sequence: TGTGCCAGCAGTTTAGGTCGCGGGTCTACCAGCAGCGAAGAGACCCAGTACTTC. It specifies CASSLGRGSTSSEETQYF.

V usage is TRBV18 and J usage is TRBJ2-4; 12 bases line up with TRBD1. This CDR3 has 16 amino acids. The germline gives CDR1 KGHSH, CDR2 LQKENI. Trimming at V came to 4 bases and at J to 5 bases, leaving 6 bases not matched to a gene. The DNA of the CDR3 is TGTGCCAGCTCACTGGGGACAGGGGGCGCTCAAAACATTCAGTACTTC. Its translation is CASSLGTGGAQNIQYF.

CDR3 sequence reads: CAWSAVNQPQHF. Here the CDR3 DNA reads TGTGCCTGGAGTGCAGTTAATCAGCCCCAGCATTTT. The chain couples TRBV30 to TRBJ1-5; no reliable D call. V was shortened by 1 base and J by 4 bases, with 5 bases between the two germline ends. The CDR3 is 12 residues long. CDR1 is GTSNPN, CDR2 SVGIG, per germline (reference sequence).

This clone was observed a handful of times. The CDR3 reads CASSYGGQGETQYF. DNA for the CDR3: TGTGCCAGCAGCTACGGGGGACAGGGAGAGACCCAGTACTTC. The V and J genes are TRBV7-8 and TRBJ2-5; 9 nucleotides line up with TRBD1. The ends lost 4 bases at V and 4 bases at J; junction bases unmatched: 4. There are 14 residues in the CDR3. The germline gives CDR1 SGHVS, CDR2 FQNEAQ.

The V gene is TRBV6-5, the J gene TRBJ2-7; perhaps TRBD2 as D (7 bases). Deletions cut 7 bases from V and 6 bases from J, with 19 bases between. The length of the CDR3 is 14 residues. Germline assignment: CDR1 MNHEY and CDR2 SVGAGI. The CDR3, as DNA: TGTGCCAGCACCAACGAGAGGGGGAGGGCCGAGCAGTACTTC. Translation: CASTNERGRAEQYF.

The J gene is TRBJ1-3, the V gene TRBV6-2 or TRBV6-3; a possible D gene is TRBD1 (6 bases). With 5 bases removed from V and 4 bases from J, the gap between germline ends came to 12 bases. Germline CDR1 reads MNHEY; CDR2 reads SVGEGT. This CDR3 is built from 14 residues. Here the CDR3 DNA reads TGTGCCAGCAGTATCAGGGGCGCCGGAAACACCATATATTTT. It yields the protein CASSIRGAGNTIYF.

The rearrangement links TRBV5-5 to TRBJ1-5; D is unresolved. Trimming took off 4 bases at V and 0 bases at J, with 8 bases between the two ends. The CDR3 consists of 14 residues. Per the germline V gene, CDR1 is SGHKS and CDR2 is YYEKEE (reference sequence). In DNA, the CDR3 is TGTGCCAGCAGCGGAGGGTATAGCAATCAGCCCCAGCATTTT. It yields the protein CASSGGYSNQPQHF.

This clone has just one count. The rearrangement links TRBV5-1 to TRBJ2-3, with TRBD2 identical over 8 bases. V was pared by 3 bases and J by 2 bases, with 8 bases of the junction left unmatched. The CDR3 is made up of 16 amino acids. Germline assignment: CDR1 SGHRS and CDR2 YFSETQ. The CDR3 DNA follows: TGCGCCAGCAGCTCCCGGACTAGCCGCTACACAGATACGCAGTATTTT. It translates to CASSSRTSRYTDTQYF. Together with reference TRBV5-1 and TRBJ2-3, the CDR3 gives the full variable domain: KAGVTQTPRYLIKTRGQQVTLSCSPISGHRSVSWYQQTPGQGLQFLFEYFSETQRNKGNFPGRFSGRQFSNSRSEMNVSTLELGDSALYLCASSSRTSRYTDTQYFGPGTRLTVL.

The chain has TRBV5-1 and TRBJ1-2; 10 nucleotides match TRBD1. The CDR3 sequence is 14 residues long. CDR1 and CDR2 (germline): SGHRS, YFSETQ. J was trimmed by 6 bases and V by 4 bases; bases with no gene match: 6. CDR3 protein: CASSPAGTGDGYTF. CDR3 sequence (DNA): TGCGCCAGCAGCCCTGCCGGGACAGGGGATGGCTACACCTTC.

This clone was observed once. This chain connects TRBV11-2 to TRBJ1-6; 8 bases match TRBD1. Trimming took 5 bases from V and 7 from J; bases not matched to a gene: 7. Germline values: CDR1 SGHAT, CDR2 FQNNGV. The CDR3 loop spans 15 amino acids. In DNA, the CDR3 is TGTGCCAGCAGCCCTCGACAGGGGCAAAATTCACCCCTCCACTTT. Its translation: CASSPRQGQNSPLHF. The whole variable domain, remainder taken from reference TRBV11-2 and TRBJ1-6, is EAGVAQSPRYKIIEKRQSVAFWCNPISGHATLYWYQQILGQGPKLLIQFQNNGVVDDSQLPKDRFSAERLKGVDSTLKIQPAKLEDSAVYLCASSPRQGQNSPLHFGNGTRLTVT.

This chain connects TRBV7-2 to TRBJ2-3; no clear D. The CDR3 has 11 amino acids. The V gene lost 5 bases and the J gene lost 9 bases, with 9 bases spanning the gap. CDR1 and CDR2 from the germline V gene are SGHTA and FQGNSA. DNA for the CDR3: TGTGCCAGCAGCGCTGTTGGCACGCAGTATTTT. Its translation: CASSAVGTQYF.

The chain joins TRBV27 to TRBJ2-1, with 13 bases fitting TRBD2. Trimming removed 4 bases from V and 8 bases from J; junction bases left unmatched: 11. Per the germline V gene, CDR1 is MNHEY and CDR2 is SMNVEV (reference sequence). The CDR3 is 17 residues long. CDR3 amino acids: CASSSYAGTSGIDEQFF. In DNA, the CDR3 is TGTGCCAGCAGTTCCTACGCCGGGACTAGCGGGATAGATGAGCAGTTCTTC.

This clone was observed a single time. This chain links TRBV6-5 with TRBJ1-4, with 12 nucleotides matching TRBD1. This CDR3 contains 15 residues. Per the germline V gene, CDR1 is MNHEY and CDR2 is SVGAGI. The trim removed 8 bases at V and 8 bases at J, leaving 9 bases unmatched. The CDR3 bases are TGTGCCAGCGGGACAGGGGGCGCGGGTTGGGAAAAACTGTTTTTT. This sequence encodes CASGTGGAGWEKLFF.

The chain uses TRBV6-4 and TRBJ2-3; D may be TRBD2 (6 bases). CDR3 length: 15 amino acids. V was shortened by 0 bases and J by 2 bases, with 9 bases between the two germline ends. CDR1 is MRHNA, CDR2 SNTAGT, per germline. The CDR3 nucleotides read TGTGCCAGCAGTGACTCTAGCGGAGACACAGATACGCAGTATTTT. Protein product: CASSDSSGDTDTQYF.

V usage is TRBV3-1 (or the pseudogene TRBV3-2) and J usage is TRBJ1-6, with TRBD1 identical over 7 bases. With V trimmed by 3 bases and J by 6 bases, 8 bases remained unmatched. The CDR3 contains 16 residues. CDR1 is LGHDT, CDR2 YNNKEL, per germline (reference sequence). The CDR3 loop reads CASSHTPGQSNSPLHF. The CDR3 DNA reads TGTGCCAGCAGCCACACCCCGGGACAGTCTAATTCACCCCTCCACTTT.

There are a few counts of this clone. The genes are TRBV12-5 and TRBJ1-1, with D possibly TRBD1 on 6 matching bases. Germline assignment: CDR1 LGHNT and CDR2 FRNRAP. CDR3 length: 16 residues. The germline V and J ends were trimmed by 0 bases and 7 bases, with 18 bases remaining between them. The CDR3 is CASGLVLGARIGEAFF. The CDR3 region has the DNA TGTGCTAGTGGTTTGGTACTGGGGGCGAGAATTGGTGAAGCTTTCTTT.

The rearrangement uses TRBV30 and TRBJ2-7; 9 bases line up with TRBD1. The CDR3 spans 13 residues. CDR1 is GTSNPN, CDR2 SVGIG, per germline (reference sequence). V was clipped by 2 bases and J by 9 bases; unmatched bases: 8. Here the CDR3 DNA reads TGTGCCTGGAGTTATACAGGGGGCGCGGCGCAGTACTTC. This codes for CAWSYTGGAAQYF.

The table lists this clone with a count of one. The chain joins TRBV27 to TRBJ2-5; 10 bases match TRBD1. The V segment lost 6 bases and the J segment 5 bases; nucleotides outside the gene matches: 3. The CDR3 length is 13 residues. Germline V gene sequence: CDR1 MNHEY, CDR2 SMNVEV (reference sequence). The CDR3 coding sequence is TGTGCCAGCAGGACAGGGGGCCGGGAGACCCAGTACTTC. Translated: CASRTGGRETQYF.

The J gene is TRBJ1-2, the V gene TRBV5-7; possible D gene TRBD1, 6 bases. TRBV5-7 is recorded as an ORF, its role being uncertain. The CDR3 covers 14 residues. V lost 0 bases to trimming and J lost 4 bases, with 10 bases between them. The CDR3 DNA follows: TGTGCCAGCAGCTTGGGCAGGGGAAGCTATGGCTACACCTTC. Translated, it gives CASSLGRGSYGYTF.

The V and J genes are TRBV5-1 and TRBJ2-2, with 7 nucleotides matching TRBD1. The CDR3 runs 16 residues. Germline V gene lookup returns CDR1 SGHRS and CDR2 YFSETQ. Trimming at V came to 1 base and at J to 1 base, leaving 4 bases not matched to a gene. CDR3 protein: CASSLRQGQNTGELFF. The CDR3 DNA reads TGCGCCAGCAGCTTGAGACAGGGTCAGAACACCGGGGAGCTGTTTTTT.

This chain's CDR3 is CASSWGRLGRNSPLHF. The CDR3 DNA reads as TGTGCCAGCAGCTGGGGAAGGTTGGGGAGGAATTCACCCCTCCACTTT. This rearrangement joins TRBV5-6 to TRBJ1-6; D ambiguous. V lost 3 bases and J 7 bases, leaving 17 bases between the germline ends. The CDR3 has 16 amino acids. CDR1 and CDR2 (germline): SGHDT, YYEEEE.

This chain uses TRBV2 with TRBJ2-3; D remains ambiguous. The length of the CDR3 is 14 residues. The ends were cut back, 5 bases at V and 3 bases at J, with 12 bases in the middle. From germline, CDR1 is SNHLY and CDR2 FYNNEI. The CDR3 here is CASSTYLPTDTQYF. The CDR3 DNA sequence: TGTGCCAGCAGTACTTACCTTCCTACAGATACGCAGTATTTT.

The V and J genes are TRBV7-2 and TRBJ1-3; possible D gene TRBD1, 5 bases. CDR1 SGHTA and CDR2 FQGNSA come from the germline V gene. The CDR3 runs to 15 residues. V was shortened by 6 bases and J by 0 bases, with 12 bases between the two germline ends. The CDR3 loop reads CASSPQGPSGNTIYF. The CDR3 DNA follows: TGTGCCAGCAGTCCTCAGGGCCCCTCTGGAAACACCATATATTTT. Variable domain in full (rest from reference TRBV7-2 and TRBJ1-3): GAGVSQSPSNKVTEKGKDVELRCDPISGHTALYWYRQSLGQGLEFLIYFQGNSAPDKSGLPSDRFSAERTGGSVSTLTIQRTQQEDSAVYLCASSPQGPSGNTIYFGEGSWLTVV.

This sequence joins TRBV30 and TRBJ1-2; 7 nucleotides agree with TRBD1. Germline V CDR1 and CDR2: GTSNPN, SVGIG (reference sequence). J lost 4 bases, V lost 5 bases, and 7 bases had no gene match. This CDR3 has 13 amino acids. CDR3 in amino acids: CAWVWTGAYGYTF. CDR3 in DNA: TGTGCCTGGGTCTGGACAGGAGCCTATGGCTACACCTTC. Using reference TRBV30 and TRBJ1-2 for the parts outside the CDR3, the full variable domain is SQTIHQWPATLVQPVGSPLSLECTVEGTSNPNLYWYRQAAGRGLQLLFYSVGIGQISSEVPQNLSASRPQDRQFILSSKKLLLSDSGFYLCAWVWTGAYGYTFGSGTRLTVV.